One and the same sample provided the 18 T cell receptor beta chains below, sequenced in a study of patients and donors after allogeneic stem cell transplantation. TCRdb independently ran MiXCR on the RT-PCR reads; one entry per CDR3 protein. The sample yields hundreds of thousands of distinct CDR3 sequences, approximately 16% seen once. Sequenced material: blood, either unsorted or a sorted T cell fraction (not recorded which). These receptors originate from a human donor who was either an allogeneic HSCT recipient or a stem cell or donor lymphocyte infusion donor (not recorded which). It is not recorded whose cells these are; they may come from a transplant donor.

The sample holds a few counts of this clonotype. The V gene is TRBV12-3 or TRBV12-4, the J gene TRBJ2-5; 11 nucleotides align to TRBD2. The length of the CDR3 is 13 residues. Trimming removed 7 bases from V and 5 bases from J; junction bases left unmatched: 3. The CDR3 nucleotides read TGTGCCAGCATAGCGGGAGGGGGTGAGACCCAGTACTTC. This translates into CASIAGGGETQYF.

This clonotype was detected a few times. This chain uses TRBV7-2 with TRBJ2-1; TRBD1 might be the D (5 bases). The CDR3 extends over 15 amino acids. The V end was cut by 5 bases, the J end by 0 bases, with 11 bases between. Germline CDR1 is SGHTA and CDR2 is FQGNSA. This CDR3 is CASSLGAASYNEQFF. CDR3 in DNA: TGTGCCAGCAGCCTAGGGGCAGCCTCCTACAATGAGCAGTTCTTC.

There are a few counts of this clonotype. This chain uses TRBV7-9 with TRBJ1-4; no clear D gene. Germline CDR1 is SEHNR and CDR2 is FQNEAQ (reference sequence). The ends were cut back, 10 bases at V and 3 bases at J, with 18 bases in the middle. The CDR3 covers 15 residues. The CDR3 bases are TGTGCCACTAACCGCGGTCTTTCCCCTAATGAAAAACTGTTTTTT. Amino acids: CATNRGLSPNEKLFF.

V usage is TRBV18 and J usage is TRBJ2-7; 8 nucleotides agree with TRBD2. Germline V gene data show CDR1 as KGHSH and CDR2 as LQKENI. V was clipped by 1 base and J by 4 bases; unmatched bases: 6. The CDR3 runs 15 residues. This CDR3 is CASSPQPGGWYEQYF. CDR3 DNA sequence: TGTGCCAGCTCACCACAACCGGGGGGGTGGTACGAGCAGTACTTC.

This clonotype was seen more than once but under ten times. The chain carries TRBV6-1 and TRBJ2-3, with D possibly being TRBD2 (6 bases). The germline V gene has CDR1 MNHNS and CDR2 SASEGT. Trimming took 6 bases from V and 1 from J, leaving 11 bases between them. The CDR3 covers 14 residues. The CDR3 here is CASSRGKGTDTQYF. CDR3 bases: TGTGCCAGCAGCCGGGGGAAGGGCACAGATACGCAGTATTTT.

The chain is built from TRBV5-6 and TRBJ2-1, with D perhaps TRBD1 or TRBD2 (5 bases each). Trimming removed 2 bases from V and 10 bases from J, with 13 bases in between. From germline, CDR1 is SGHDT and CDR2 YYEEEE. The length of the CDR3 is 13 residues. CDR3 coding DNA: TGTGCCAGCAGCTTATCGGGGCCCGGCGAGCAGTTCTTC. Amino acid sequence: CASSLSGPGEQFF.

In this sample, this clonotype turned up many times. CDR3 protein: CSVDRLFGTDTQYF. CDR3 DNA sequence: TGCAGCGTTGATCGCCTCTTCGGCACAGATACGCAGTATTTT. The chain has TRBV29-1 and TRBJ2-3; D is ambiguous. V was trimmed by 3 bases and J by 1 base, leaving 11 bases between them. This CDR3 region has 14 residues. Germline V lookup: CDR1 SQVTM, CDR2 ANQGSEA.

This clonotype was seen more than once but under ten times. The chain combines TRBV20-1 with TRBJ2-7; 13 positions agree with TRBD2. Germline CDR1 is DFQATT and CDR2 is SNEGSKA (reference sequence). This CDR3 is built from 14 residues. The V gene end was trimmed by 3 bases and the J gene end by 5 bases; junction bases not matched to a gene: 4. Written as DNA, the CDR3 is TGCAGTGCTAGGGGACTAGCGGGGCGGAACGAGCAGTACTTC. Protein: CSARGLAGRNEQYF.

This clonotype was counted between two and nine times. V is TRBV5-1 and J is TRBJ1-6; D gene unclear. The CDR3 is made up of 16 amino acids. Between the trimmed V and J ends, which lost 0 bases and 6 bases, there was a span of 13 bases. Per germline, CDR1 SGHRS and CDR2 YFSETQ. CDR3 residues: CASSLEGSILNSPLHF. The CDR3 coding sequence is TGCGCCAGCAGCTTGGAGGGAAGCATCCTTAATTCACCCCTCCACTTT.

The chain has TRBV7-9 and TRBJ2-1; tentative D call: TRBD2 (7 bases). With 3 bases removed from V and 4 bases from J, the gap between germline ends came to 16 bases. CDR3 length: 16 residues. Germline loops: CDR1 SEHNR, CDR2 FQNEAQ (reference sequence). The CDR3 here is CASSFGRGADYNEQFF. CDR3 sequence (DNA): TGTGCCAGCAGCTTCGGTCGGGGGGCTGATTACAATGAGCAGTTCTTC. Filled out from reference TRBV7-9 and TRBJ2-1, the complete variable domain reads DTGVSQNPRHKITKRGQNVTFRCDPISEHNRLYWYRQTLGQGPEFLTYFQNEAQLEKSRLLSDRFSAERPKGSFSTLEIQRTEQGDSAMYLCASSFGRGADYNEQFFGPGTRLTVL.

The CDR3: CASSTHLQETQYF. The DNA of the CDR3 is TGCGCCAGCAGCACACACCTCCAAGAGACCCAGTACTTC. This rearrangement joins TRBV5-1 to TRBJ2-5, with D uncertain. Germline-derived CDR1 and CDR2 are SGHRS and YFSETQ. The CDR3 is 13 amino acids. Trimming stripped 4 bases from V and 1 base from J, with 8 bases between.

This clonotype was detected many times. The J gene is TRBJ1-5, the V gene TRBV12-3 or TRBV12-4; D gene ambiguous. Trimming stripped 6 bases from V and 0 bases from J, with 9 bases between. This CDR3 has 14 amino acids. CDR3 nucleotides: TGTGCCAGCAGGGACTATTATAGCAATCAGCCCCAGCATTTT. Its protein product is CASRDYYSNQPQHF.

The rearrangement uses TRBV20-1 and TRBJ1-1; D is uncertain. The CDR3 has 14 residues. The V end lost 3 bases, the J end lost 0 bases, and 11 bases lay between the germline ends. CDR1 and CDR2 from the germline V gene are DFQATT and SNEGSKA (reference sequence). CDR3 DNA sequence: TGCAGTGCTAGCGATCAAACGGTGAACACTGAAGCTTTCTTT. Protein sequence: CSASDQTVNTEAFF.

The CDR3 protein is CASSWGQINYGYTF. The CDR3 region has the DNA TGTGCCAGCAGCTGGGGACAGATAAACTATGGCTACACCTTC. The chain links TRBV28 to TRBJ1-2; TRBD1 agrees at 7 bases. Germline V CDR1 and CDR2: MDHEN, SYDVKM. V was clipped by 6 bases and J by 2 bases; unmatched bases: 6. The CDR3 is 14 residues long.

This clonotype was counted only a few times. The chain uses TRBV20-1 and TRBJ2-2, with D possibly matching TRBD1 (6 bases). The CDR3 is 15 residues long. Germline V gene lookup returns CDR1 DFQATT and CDR2 SNEGSKA (reference sequence). Trimming pared 2 bases from V and 5 bases from J, leaving 15 bases between. In nucleotides, the CDR3 is TGCAGTGCTAGACGTTCAGGGGTCGGGACCGGGGAGCTGTTTTTT. Protein: CSARRSGVGTGELFF.

J is TRBJ2-2 and V is TRBV2, with 7 bases aligning to TRBD2. The CDR3 has 16 residues. CDR1 is SNHLY, CDR2 FYNNEI, per germline. V shed 1 base, J shed 0 bases, and the junction held 2 bases outside the gene matches. As DNA, the CDR3 is TGTGCCAGCAGTGAAGGCGCGGGGGCGAACACCGGGGAGCTGTTTTTT. Translated, it gives CASSEGAGANTGELFF.

This chain uses TRBV2 with TRBJ2-5, with 12 bases fitting TRBD2. The CDR3 consists of 14 residues. Unmatched junction bases numbered 9, after V lost 7 bases and J lost 9 bases. Germline V gives CDR1 SNHLY, CDR2 FYNNEI. The CDR3 loop is CASTSALAGGPQYF. The CDR3 bases are TGTGCCAGCACCTCCGCGCTAGCGGGAGGGCCCCAGTACTTC.

The chain carries TRBV7-9 and TRBJ2-1; possibly TRBD2 for D (6 bases). The germline V gene encodes CDR1 SEHNR and CDR2 FQNEAQ (reference sequence). Trimming stripped 3 bases from V and 9 bases from J, with 15 bases between. This CDR3 has 14 residues. This CDR3 reads CASSFPGAGSEQFF. For the CDR3, the DNA is TGTGCCAGCAGCTTCCCGGGAGCTGGTAGTGAGCAGTTCTTC.